This TCR beta chain comes out of a study of blood T cell repertoires in COVID-19. About the study: Sites in the United States, Italy and Spain provided acute and convalescent COVID-19 samples. From T cells, B-cell-depleted T cells, or PBMCs came the material, which was cDNA or gDNA.

Looked up from germline, CDR1 is SGDLS and CDR2 is YYNGEE. V lost 5 bases, J lost 5 bases, and 13 bases lay in between. The CDR3 has 14 residues. Recruited during active infection, patients (from Seattle) were subsequently followed longitudinally. Authors' data handling: Amplification from reference gene primers served as the basis for estimated nucleated cell counts. The data were produced by immunoSEQ multiplex PCR, yet TCRdb's version contains in-frame clones alone and is incomplete. The V and J calls and the clone size are those of that table, but D and trimming were determined from the DNA. This sample has approximately 250,000 clones, with 65% to 90% found just once.

This receptor was obtained from a woman in her 70s with COVID-19, enrolled during active disease. The V gene is TRBV9, the J gene TRBJ2-2, with D tentatively TRBD1 (6 bases). Sequencing was done on a sample of peripheral blood. The CDR3 region is CASRAPGETGELFF. In DNA form, the CDR3 reads TGTGCCAGCAGAGCACCAGGGGAAACCGGGGAGCTGTTTTTT.